This TCR beta chain stems from a study of blood T cell repertoires in COVID-19. Study information: The origin of the acute and convalescent COVID-19 samples was the United States, Italy and Spain.

The CDR3 contains 16 residues. The V and J ends lost 0 bases and 0 bases respectively, with 12 bases between them. Original methodology: Reference gene primer amplification yielded estimated nucleated cell counts. This table comes from immunoSEQ multiplex PCR, and its TCRdb copy is limited to in-frame clones, with some not included. Clone size and V and J calls were adopted from that table, with D and trimming inferred from the DNA. This table holds around 100,000 clones, 88% found once. This chain connects TRBV23-1 to TRBJ2-7, with a possible D match to TRBD2 (5 bases). TRBV23-1 is noted as an ORF with a role that remains uncertain. Source material: peripheral blood. The clonotype originates from a human donor in a cohort sampled during active COVID-19. CDR3 nucleotides: TGCGCCAGCAGTCAATCGGACGGGGAGCCCTCCTACGAGCAGTACTTC. It specifies CASSQSDGEPSYEQYF.